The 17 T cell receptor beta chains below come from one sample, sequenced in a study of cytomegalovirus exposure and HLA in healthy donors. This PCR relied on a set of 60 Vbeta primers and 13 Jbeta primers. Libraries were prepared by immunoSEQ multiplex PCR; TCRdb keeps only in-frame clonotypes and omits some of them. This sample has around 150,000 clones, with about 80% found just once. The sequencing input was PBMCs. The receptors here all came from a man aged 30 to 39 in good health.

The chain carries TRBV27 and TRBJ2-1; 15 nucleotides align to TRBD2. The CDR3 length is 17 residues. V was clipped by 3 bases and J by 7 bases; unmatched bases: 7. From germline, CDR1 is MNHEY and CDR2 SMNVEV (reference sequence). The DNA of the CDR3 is TGTGCCAGCAGTTTGGGACTAGCGGGAGGCTCGGGGAATGAGCAGTTCTTC. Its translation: CASSLGLAGGSGNEQFF.

The chain's CDR3 is CASSSSGRDWETQYF. The CDR3 coding sequence is TGTGCCAGCAGTTCCTCGGGCCGGGATTGGGAGACCCAGTACTTC. The chain has TRBV7-9 and TRBJ2-5, with D possibly being TRBD2 (5 bases). From germline, CDR1 is SEHNR and CDR2 FQNEAQ (reference sequence). The V and J ends lost 6 bases and 5 bases respectively, with 19 bases between them. This CDR3 contains 15 residues. Variable domain in full (rest from reference TRBV7-9 and TRBJ2-5): DTGVSQNPRHKITKRGQNVTFRCDPISEHNRLYWYRQTLGQGPEFLTYFQNEAQLEKSRLLSDRFSAERPKGSFSTLEIQRTEQGDSAMYLCASSSSGRDWETQYFGPGTRLLVL.

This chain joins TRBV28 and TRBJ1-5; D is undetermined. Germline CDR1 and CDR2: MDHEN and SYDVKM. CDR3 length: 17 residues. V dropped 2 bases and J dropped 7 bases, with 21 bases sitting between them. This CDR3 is CASSLNSGGSFRQPQHF. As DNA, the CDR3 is TGTGCCAGCAGTTTAAACAGCGGCGGGAGCTTTAGGCAGCCCCAGCATTTT.

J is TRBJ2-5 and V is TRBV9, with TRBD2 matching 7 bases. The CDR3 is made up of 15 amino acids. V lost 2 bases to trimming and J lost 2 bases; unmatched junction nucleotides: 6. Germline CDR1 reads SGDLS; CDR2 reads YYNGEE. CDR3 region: CASSVSSGLQETQYF. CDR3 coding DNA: TGTGCCAGCAGCGTCAGTAGCGGGTTGCAAGAGACCCAGTACTTC. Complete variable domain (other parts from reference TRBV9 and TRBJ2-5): DSGVTQTPKHLITATGQRVTLRCSPRSGDLSVYWYQQSLDQGLQFLIQYYNGEERAKGNILERFSAQQFPDLHSELNLSSLELGDSALYFCASSVSSGLQETQYFGPGTRLLVL.

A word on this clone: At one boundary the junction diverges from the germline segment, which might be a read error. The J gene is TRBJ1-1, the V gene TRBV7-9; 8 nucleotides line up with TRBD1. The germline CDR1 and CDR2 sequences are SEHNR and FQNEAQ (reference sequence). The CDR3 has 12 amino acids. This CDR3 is CSSLGQGSEAFF. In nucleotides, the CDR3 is TGTTCCAGCCTCGGACAGGGCTCTGAAGCTTTCTTT.

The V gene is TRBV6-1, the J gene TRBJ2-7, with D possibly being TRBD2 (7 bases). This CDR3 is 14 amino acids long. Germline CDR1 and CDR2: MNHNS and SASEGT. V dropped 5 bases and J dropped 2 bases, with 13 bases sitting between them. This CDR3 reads CASSTGGGPYEQYF. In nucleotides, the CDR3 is TGTGCCAGCAGTACTGGGGGGGGGCCCTACGAGCAGTACTTC.

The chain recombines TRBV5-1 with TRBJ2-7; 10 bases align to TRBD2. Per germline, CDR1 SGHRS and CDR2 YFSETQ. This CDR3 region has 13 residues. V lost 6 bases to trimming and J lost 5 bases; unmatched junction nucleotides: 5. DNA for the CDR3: TGCGCCAGCATTGGGACTAGCGTCCACGAGCAGTACTTC. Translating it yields CASIGTSVHEQYF.

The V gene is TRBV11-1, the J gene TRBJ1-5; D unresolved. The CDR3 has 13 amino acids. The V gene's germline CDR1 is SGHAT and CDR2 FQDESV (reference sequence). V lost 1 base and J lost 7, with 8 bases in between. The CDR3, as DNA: TGTGCCAGCAGCTTAGGGGGAGAACAGCCCCAGCATTTT. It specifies CASSLGGEQPQHF. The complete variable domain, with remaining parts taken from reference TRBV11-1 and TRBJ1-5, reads EAEVAQSPRYKITEKSQAVAFWCDPISGHATLYWYRQILGQGPELLVQFQDESVVDDSQLPKDRFSAERLKGVDSTLKIQPAELGDSAMYLCASSLGGEQPQHFGDGTRLSIL.

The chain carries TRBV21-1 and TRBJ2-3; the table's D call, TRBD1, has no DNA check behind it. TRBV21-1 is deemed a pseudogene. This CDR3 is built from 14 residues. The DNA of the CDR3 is TGTGCCAGCAGCAAAGGACAGAGCACAGATACGCAGTATTTT. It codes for CASSKGQSTDTQYF.

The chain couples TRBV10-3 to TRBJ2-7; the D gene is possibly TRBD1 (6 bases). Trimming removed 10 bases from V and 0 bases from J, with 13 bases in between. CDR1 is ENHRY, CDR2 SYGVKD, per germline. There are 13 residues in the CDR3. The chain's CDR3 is CATARDTSYEQYF. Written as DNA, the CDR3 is TGTGCCACCGCCAGGGACACCTCCTACGAGCAGTACTTC.

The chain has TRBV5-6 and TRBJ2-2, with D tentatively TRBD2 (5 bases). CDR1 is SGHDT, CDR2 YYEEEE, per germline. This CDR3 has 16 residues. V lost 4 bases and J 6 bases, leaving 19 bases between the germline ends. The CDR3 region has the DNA TGTGCCAGCAGCATACACCCACTAGTCAGATCCGGGGAGCTGTTTTTT. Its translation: CASSIHPLVRSGELFF.

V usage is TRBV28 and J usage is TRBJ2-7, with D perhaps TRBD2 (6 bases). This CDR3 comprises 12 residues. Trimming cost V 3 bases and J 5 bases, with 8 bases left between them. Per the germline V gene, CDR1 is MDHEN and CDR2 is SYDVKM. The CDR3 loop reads CASSFSGDEQYF. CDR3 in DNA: TGTGCCAGCAGTTTTTCGGGGGACGAGCAGTACTTC.

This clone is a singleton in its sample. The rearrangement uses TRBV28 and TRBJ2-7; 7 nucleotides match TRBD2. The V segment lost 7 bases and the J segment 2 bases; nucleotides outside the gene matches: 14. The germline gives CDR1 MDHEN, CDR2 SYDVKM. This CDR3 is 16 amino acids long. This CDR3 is CASTPGSERGAYEQYF. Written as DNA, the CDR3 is TGTGCCAGCACCCCGGGGTCGGAGCGGGGAGCCTACGAGCAGTACTTC.

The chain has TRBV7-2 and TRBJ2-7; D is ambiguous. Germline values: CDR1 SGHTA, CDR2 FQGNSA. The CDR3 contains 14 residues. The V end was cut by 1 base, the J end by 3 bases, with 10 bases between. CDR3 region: CASSLGIVSYEQYF. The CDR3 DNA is TGTGCCAGCAGCTTAGGCATTGTGAGCTACGAGCAGTACTTC.

The CDR3 DNA sequence: TGTGCCAGCAGCTTAGGTTGGGTGGGGACAAGGGAAGAGACCCAGTACTTC. It codes for CASSLGWVGTREETQYF. The chain couples TRBV7-3 to TRBJ2-5; TRBD1 might be the D (6 bases). Germline V gene lookup returns CDR1 SGHTA and CDR2 FQGTGA. V lost 2 bases and J lost 3, with 19 bases in between. This CDR3 spans 17 amino acids.

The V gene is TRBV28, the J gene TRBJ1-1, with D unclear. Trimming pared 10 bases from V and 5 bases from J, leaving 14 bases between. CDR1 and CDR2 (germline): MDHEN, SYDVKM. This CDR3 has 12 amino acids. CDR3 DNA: TGTGCCACCCGAGTCCGTGTAACTGAAGCTTTCTTT. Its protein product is CATRVRVTEAFF.

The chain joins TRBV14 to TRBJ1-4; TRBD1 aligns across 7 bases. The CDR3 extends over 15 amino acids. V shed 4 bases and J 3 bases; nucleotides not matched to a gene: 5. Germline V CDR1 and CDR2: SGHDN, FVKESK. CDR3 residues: CASSPRTGSNEKLFF. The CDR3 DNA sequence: TGTGCCAGCAGCCCCCGGACAGGTTCTAATGAAAAACTGTTTTTT.